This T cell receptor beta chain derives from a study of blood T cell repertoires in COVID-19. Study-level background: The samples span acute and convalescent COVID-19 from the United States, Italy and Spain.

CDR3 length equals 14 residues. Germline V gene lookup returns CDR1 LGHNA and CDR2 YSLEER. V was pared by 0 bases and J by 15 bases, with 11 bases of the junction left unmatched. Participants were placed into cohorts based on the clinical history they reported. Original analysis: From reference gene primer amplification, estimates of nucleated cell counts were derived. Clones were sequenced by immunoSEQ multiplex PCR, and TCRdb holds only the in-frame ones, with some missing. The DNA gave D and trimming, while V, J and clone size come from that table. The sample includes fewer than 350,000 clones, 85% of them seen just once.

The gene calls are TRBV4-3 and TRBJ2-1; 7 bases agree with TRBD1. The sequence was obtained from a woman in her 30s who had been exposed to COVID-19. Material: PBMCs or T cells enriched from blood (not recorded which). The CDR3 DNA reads TGCGCCAGCAGCCAAGATCGGGGTAGGGGGCTTAGGTTCTTC. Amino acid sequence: CASSQDRGRGLRFF.